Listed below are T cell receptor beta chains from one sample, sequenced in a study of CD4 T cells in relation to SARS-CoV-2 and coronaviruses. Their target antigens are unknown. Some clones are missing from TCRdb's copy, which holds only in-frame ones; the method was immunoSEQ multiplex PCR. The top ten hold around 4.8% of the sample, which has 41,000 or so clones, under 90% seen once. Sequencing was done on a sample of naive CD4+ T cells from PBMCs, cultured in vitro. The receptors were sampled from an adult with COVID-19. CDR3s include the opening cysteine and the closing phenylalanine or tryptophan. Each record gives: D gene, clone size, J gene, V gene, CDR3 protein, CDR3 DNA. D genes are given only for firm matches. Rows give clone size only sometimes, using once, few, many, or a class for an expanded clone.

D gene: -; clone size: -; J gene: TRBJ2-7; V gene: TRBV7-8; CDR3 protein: CASSPDGRGEQYF; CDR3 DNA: TGTGCCAGCAGCCCGGACGGCAGGGGCGAGCAGTACTTC
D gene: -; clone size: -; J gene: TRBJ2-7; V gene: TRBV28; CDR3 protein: CASRTDSYEQYF; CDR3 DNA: TGTGCCAGTAGGACTGACTCCTACGAGCAGTACTTC
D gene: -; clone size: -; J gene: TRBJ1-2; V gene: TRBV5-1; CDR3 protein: CASSLGQSGGGYGYTF; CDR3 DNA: TGCGCCAGCAGCTTGGGACAGTCGGGAGGAGGCTATGGCTACACCTTC
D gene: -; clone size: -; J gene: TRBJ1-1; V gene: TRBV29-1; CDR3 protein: CSVSGVNTEAFF; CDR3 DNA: TGCAGCGTATCAGGGGTGAACACTGAAGCTTTCTTT
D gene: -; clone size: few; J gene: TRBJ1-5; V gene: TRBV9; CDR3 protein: CASSAPLRTRGQPQHF; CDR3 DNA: TGTGCCAGCAGCGCACCCCTTAGGACCAGGGGACAGCCCCAGCATTTT
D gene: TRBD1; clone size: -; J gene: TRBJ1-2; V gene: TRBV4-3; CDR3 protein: CASSQEYSTGDGYTF; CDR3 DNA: TGCGCCAGCAGCCAAGAATACTCGACAGGGGATGGCTACACCTTC
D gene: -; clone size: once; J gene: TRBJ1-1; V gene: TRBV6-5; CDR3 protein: CASRSQENTEAFF; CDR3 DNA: TGTGCCAGCAGATCACAGGAAAACACTGAAGCTTTCTTT
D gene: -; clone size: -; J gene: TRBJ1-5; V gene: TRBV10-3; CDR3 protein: CAIRDEQPQHF; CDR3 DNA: TGTGCCATCAGAGACGAGCAGCCCCAGCATTTT
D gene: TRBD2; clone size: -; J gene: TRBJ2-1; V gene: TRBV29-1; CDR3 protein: CSVELAGGDSYNEQFF; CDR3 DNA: TGCAGCGTTGAGCTAGCGGGAGGTGACTCCTACAATGAGCAGTTCTTC
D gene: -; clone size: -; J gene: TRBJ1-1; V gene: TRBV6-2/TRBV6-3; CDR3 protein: CASSAGATIMNTEAFF; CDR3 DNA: TGTGCCAGCAGCGCAGGGGCGACGATCATGAACACTGAAGCTTTCTTT
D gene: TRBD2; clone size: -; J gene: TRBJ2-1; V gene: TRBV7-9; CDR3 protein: CASSLGSGSIGQFF; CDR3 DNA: TGTGCCAGCAGCTTAGGTAGCGGGAGTATCGGGCAGTTCTTC
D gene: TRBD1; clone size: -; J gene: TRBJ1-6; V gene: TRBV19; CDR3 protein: CASRGQGQMNSPLHF; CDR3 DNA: TGTGCCAGTAGGGGACAGGGCCAAATGAATTCACCCCTCCACTTT
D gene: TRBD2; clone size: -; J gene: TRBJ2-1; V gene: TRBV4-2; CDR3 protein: CASSQDLTSGRNEQFF; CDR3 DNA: TGTGCCAGCAGCCAAGATTTGACTAGCGGGAGAAATGAGCAGTTCTTC
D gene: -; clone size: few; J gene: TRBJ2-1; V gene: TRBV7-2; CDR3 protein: CASSLARDSYNEQFF; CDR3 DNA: TGTGCCAGCAGCTTAGCGAGGGACTCCTACAATGAGCAGTTCTTC
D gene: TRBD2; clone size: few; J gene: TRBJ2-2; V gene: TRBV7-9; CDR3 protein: CASSPTSGRLSNTGELFF; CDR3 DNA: TGTGCCAGCAGCCCTACTAGCGGGAGATTGTCGAACACCGGGGAGCTGTTTTTT
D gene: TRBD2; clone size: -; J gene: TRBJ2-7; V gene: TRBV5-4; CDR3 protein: CASSLGELAVYEQYF; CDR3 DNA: TGTGCCAGCAGCTTGGGGGAACTAGCGGTCTACGAGCAGTACTTC
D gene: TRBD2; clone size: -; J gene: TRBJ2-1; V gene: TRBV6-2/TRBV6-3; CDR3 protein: CASSFLGLAGGYNEQFF; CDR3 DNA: TGTGCCAGCAGTTTTCTGGGACTAGCGGGAGGGTACAATGAGCAGTTCTTC
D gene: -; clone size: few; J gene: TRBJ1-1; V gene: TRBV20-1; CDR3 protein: CSASSKRAEAFF; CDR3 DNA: TGCAGTGCTAGTAGTAAGCGCGCTGAAGCTTTCTTT
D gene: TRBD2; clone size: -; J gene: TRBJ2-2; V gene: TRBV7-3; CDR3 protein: CASSPTGLAAHTGELFF; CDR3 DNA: TGTGCCAGCAGCCCCACGGGGCTAGCGGCCCACACCGGGGAGCTGTTTTTT
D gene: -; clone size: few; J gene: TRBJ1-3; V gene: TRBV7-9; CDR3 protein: CASSPGLSISSGNTIYF; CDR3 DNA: TGTGCCAGCAGCCCAGGACTGTCAATTAGCTCTGGAAACACCATATATTTT
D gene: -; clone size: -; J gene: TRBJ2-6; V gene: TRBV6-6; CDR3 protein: CASYKEANVLTF; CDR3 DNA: TGTGCCAGCTACAAGGAGGCCAACGTCCTGACTTTC
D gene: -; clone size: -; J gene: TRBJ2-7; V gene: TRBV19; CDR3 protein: CASSRIATPTYEQYF; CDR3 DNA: TGTGCCAGTTCCCGTATAGCGACACCTACCTACGAGCAGTACTTC
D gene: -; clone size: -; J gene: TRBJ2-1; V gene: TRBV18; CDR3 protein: CASSPRTPREQFF; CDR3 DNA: TGTGCCAGCTCACCGCGTACTCCCCGTGAGCAGTTCTTC
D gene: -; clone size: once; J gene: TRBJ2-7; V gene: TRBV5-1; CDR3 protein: CASSLDPTGGDEQYF; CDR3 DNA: TGCGCCAGCAGCCTTGACCCGACAGGCGGGGACGAGCAGTACTTC
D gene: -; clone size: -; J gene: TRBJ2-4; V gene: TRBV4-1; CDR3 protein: CASSQAGLVAKNIQYF; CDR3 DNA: TGCGCCAGCAGCCAAGCAGGGTTAGTAGCCAAAAACATTCAGTACTTC
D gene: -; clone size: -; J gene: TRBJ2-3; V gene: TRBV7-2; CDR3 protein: CASRFQTGTDTQYF; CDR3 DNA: TGTGCCAGCAGGTTTCAGACAGGCACAGATACGCAGTATTTT
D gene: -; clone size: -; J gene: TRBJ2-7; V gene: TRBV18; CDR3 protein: CASSRGNEQYF; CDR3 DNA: TGTGCCAGCTCCCGCGGAAACGAGCAGTACTTC
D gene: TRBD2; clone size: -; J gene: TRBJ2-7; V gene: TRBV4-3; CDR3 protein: CASSQSGSPLYEQYF; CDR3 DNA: TGCGCCAGCAGCCAAAGCGGGAGCCCCTTATACGAGCAGTACTTC
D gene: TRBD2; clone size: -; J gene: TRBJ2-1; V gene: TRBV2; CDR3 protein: CASRSPGTSSGEQFF; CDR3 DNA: TGTGCCAGCAGGTCTCCCGGGACTAGCAGTGGTGAGCAGTTCTTC
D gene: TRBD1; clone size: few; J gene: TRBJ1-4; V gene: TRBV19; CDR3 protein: CASSSTGDEKLFF; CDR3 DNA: TGTGCCAGTAGTTCCACAGGGGACGAAAAACTGTTTTTT
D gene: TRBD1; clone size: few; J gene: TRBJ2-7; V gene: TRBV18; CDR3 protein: CASSPGQGDEQYF; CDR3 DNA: TGTGCCAGCTCACCAGGCCAGGGGGACGAGCAGTACTTC
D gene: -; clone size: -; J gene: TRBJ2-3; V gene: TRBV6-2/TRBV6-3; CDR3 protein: CASSNTGHGLYF; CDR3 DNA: TGTGCCAGCAGCAACACGGGACACGGGCTGTATTTT
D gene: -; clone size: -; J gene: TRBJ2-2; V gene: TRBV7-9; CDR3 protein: CASSTGRRGLFF; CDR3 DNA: TGTGCCAGCAGCACCGGACGGCGTGGGCTGTTTTTT
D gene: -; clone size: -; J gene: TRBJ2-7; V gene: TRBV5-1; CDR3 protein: CASSPAWGLGYEQYF; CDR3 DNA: TGCGCCAGCAGCCCGGCTTGGGGCCTGGGGTACGAGCAGTACTTC
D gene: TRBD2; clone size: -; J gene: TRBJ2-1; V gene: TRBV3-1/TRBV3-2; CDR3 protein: CASSLLAAYNEQFF; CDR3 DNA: TGTGCCAGCAGCCTACTAGCGGCCTACAATGAGCAGTTCTTC
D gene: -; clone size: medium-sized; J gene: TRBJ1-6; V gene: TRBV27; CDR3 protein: CASRRRLINSPLHF; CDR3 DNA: TGTGCCAGCAGAAGGCGACTGATTAATTCACCCCTCCACTTT
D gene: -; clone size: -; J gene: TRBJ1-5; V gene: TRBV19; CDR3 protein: CASSIGHVNQPQHF; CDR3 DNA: TGTGCCAGTAGTATAGGACACGTCAATCAGCCCCAGCATTTT
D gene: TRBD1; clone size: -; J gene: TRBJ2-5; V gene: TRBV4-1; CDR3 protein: CASSLQGPETQYF; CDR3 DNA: TGCGCCAGCAGCCTACAGGGGCCTGAGACCCAGTACTTC